Listed below are T cell receptor beta chains from one sample, sequenced in a study of T cell responses to AZD1222 COVID-19 vaccine. The table came from immunoSEQ multiplex PCR; TCRdb's copy has only in-frame clones and leaves some out. The sample has 180,000 or so clones; 70% to 90% are singletons. The starting material was peripheral blood, obtained 28 days after the second AZD1222 dose. These receptors were taken from an adult who received the AZD1222 COVID-19 vaccine. CDR3s include the opening cysteine and the closing phenylalanine or tryptophan. Each record gives: clone size, V gene, CDR3 length, J gene, D gene, CDR3 protein, CDR3 DNA. A D gene is named only where the DNA matches it firmly. Clone size is given for some rows only: seen once, a few or many times, or a class if the clone is expanded.

>NA|TRBV25-1|13|TRBJ2-7|TRBD2
CASSEVLAGEQYF
TGTGCCAGCAGTGAAGTCCTAGCGGGTGAGCAGTACTTC
>NA|TRBV7-3|13|TRBJ1-5|NA
CASSLNAGQPQHF
TGTGCCAGCAGCTTAAATGCAGGTCAGCCCCAGCATTTT
>once|TRBV7-7|17|TRBJ2-2|NA
CASSLDGVQGGTGELFF
TGTGCTAGCAGCCTAGACGGCGTTCAAGGGGGCACCGGGGAGCTGTTTTTT
>NA|TRBV7-2|16|TRBJ2-2|TRBD2
CASSLVSGMDTGELFF
TGTGCCAGCAGCTTAGTTAGCGGGATGGACACCGGGGAGCTGTTTTTT
>NA|TRBV28|15|TRBJ2-3|NA
CASSFLAAGTDTQYF
TGTGCCAGCAGTTTTCTAGCCGCTGGCACAGATACGCAGTATTTT
>NA|TRBV6-2/TRBV6-3|17|TRBJ1-5|NA
CASSYTPNRGFNQPQHF
TGTGCCAGCAGTTACACCCCCAACCGGGGTTTCAATCAGCCCCAGCATTTT
>NA|TRBV7-9|14|TRBJ1-5|NA
CASSSVQGSQPQHF
TGTGCCAGCAGCTCAGTTCAGGGAAGTCAGCCCCAGCATTTT
>NA|TRBV18|13|TRBJ2-5|NA
CASSRGDLETQYF
TGTGCCAGCTCACGAGGGGACCTGGAGACCCAGTACTTC
>NA|TRBV11-2|15|TRBJ1-1|NA
CASSSGWGPYTEAFF
TGTGCCAGCAGCTCTGGCTGGGGGCCGTACACTGAAGCTTTCTTT
>NA|TRBV6-6|15|TRBJ2-2|NA
CASSSDGKIGGELFF
TGTGCCAGCAGTTCCGACGGGAAGATCGGCGGGGAGCTGTTTTTT
>NA|TRBV7-2|13|TRBJ2-7|NA
CASSLGWREEQYF
TGTGCCAGCAGCTTAGGATGGCGGGAAGAGCAGTACTTC
>NA|TRBV5-1|17|TRBJ2-1|NA
CASSLADGRGPGVEQFF
TGCGCCAGCAGCTTGGCCGACGGTAGAGGCCCCGGAGTTGAGCAGTTCTTC
>NA|TRBV27|13|TRBJ1-6|NA
CASPDNLNSPLHF
TGTGCCAGCCCCGACAATCTTAATTCACCCCTCCACTTT
>NA|TRBV6-5|14|TRBJ1-4|NA
CASSSGFTNEKLFF
TGTGCCAGCAGCTCAGGGTTTACTAATGAAAAACTGTTTTTT
>NA|TRBV27|13|TRBJ1-6|NA
CASSLILNSPLHF
TGTGCCAGCAGTTTAATACTTAATTCACCCCTCCACTTT
>once|TRBV24-1|16|TRBJ2-5|TRBD2
CATSRTSGSLGETQYF
TGTGCCACCAGCCGGACTAGCGGGAGCTTGGGGGAGACCCAGTACTTC
>NA|TRBV27|16|TRBJ2-5|NA
CASSLAVTAQQETQYF
TGTGCCAGCAGTTTAGCCGTGACAGCGCAACAAGAGACCCAGTACTTC
>NA|TRBV18|16|TRBJ1-1|NA
CASSPVSRTQNTEAFF
TGTGCCAGCTCACCAGTGTCCCGGACTCAGAACACTGAAGCTTTCTTT
>NA|TRBV7-9|17|TRBJ2-1|NA
CASSLAGAAHSYNEQFF
TGTGCCAGCAGCTTAGCGGGTGCGGCCCACTCCTACAATGAGCAGTTCTTC
>NA|TRBV30|11|TRBJ1-4|NA
CASRTVEKLFF
TGTGCCAGCCGGACAGTGGAAAAACTGTTTTTT
>once|TRBV2|13|TRBJ1-1|NA
CASSESPRVEAFF
TGTGCCAGCAGTGAATCCCCCCGGGTTGAAGCTTTCTTT
>NA|TRBV4-2|16|TRBJ1-3|NA
CASGQSARTAGNTIYF
TGTGCCAGCGGCCAATCTGCCAGGACAGCTGGAAACACCATATATTTT
>NA|TRBV20-1|17|TRBJ2-6|NA
CSASRPGDASGANVLTF
TGCAGTGCTAGTCGTCCAGGGGATGCCTCTGGGGCCAACGTCCTGACTTTC
>once|TRBV7-8|12|TRBJ2-3|NA
CASSQGFDTQYF
TGTGCCAGCAGCCAGGGGTTCGATACGCAGTATTTT
>NA|TRBV28|14|TRBJ2-2|NA
CASSFILASGELFF
TGTGCCAGCAGTTTCATCTTAGCTAGCGGGGAGCTGTTTTTT
>NA|TRBV25-1|15|TRBJ2-3|NA
CASSEYLLGAPTQYF
TGTGCCAGCAGTGAATACCTGCTTGGGGCGCCTACGCAGTATTTT
>NA|TRBV7-2|14|TRBJ1-2|TRBD1
CASSPGQGEYGYTF
TGTGCCAGCAGCCCGGGACAGGGGGAGTATGGCTACACCTTC
>NA|TRBV3-1/TRBV3-2|11|TRBJ2-7|NA
CASSLGSEQYF
TGTGCCAGCAGCTTGGGATCCGAGCAGTACTTC
>NA|TRBV12-3/TRBV12-4|12|TRBJ2-1|TRBD1
CASSPGTGEQFF
TGTGCCAGCAGTCCAGGGACAGGGGAGCAGTTCTTC
>NA|TRBV4-3|13|TRBJ2-1|NA
CASSQEGGYEQFF
TGCGCCAGCAGCCAAGAGGGGGGCTATGAGCAGTTCTTC
>NA|TRBV6-5|16|TRBJ1-3|NA
CASSYSRPSSGNTIYF
TGTGCCAGCAGTTATTCCAGGCCGAGCTCTGGAAACACCATATATTTT
>NA|TRBV11-2|13|TRBJ2-7|NA
CASSSRAPYEQYF
TGTGCCAGCAGCTCCAGGGCGCCCTACGAGCAGTACTTC
>NA|TRBV4-2|17|TRBJ2-3|NA
CASSQAGTGRSLYTQYF
TGTGCCAGCAGCCAAGCGGGAACAGGGCGTTCATTATATACGCAGTATTTT
>once|TRBV6-2/TRBV6-3|14|TRBJ2-5|NA
CASSYGGRKETQYF
TGTGCCAGCAGTTACGGAGGACGAAAAGAGACCCAGTACTTC
>NA|TRBV20-1|17|TRBJ2-7|NA
CSASLDGVVGGYHEQYF
TGCAGTGCGAGTCTTGATGGAGTTGTTGGGGGTTACCACGAGCAGTACTTC
>NA|TRBV15|13|TRBJ1-6|NA
CATSRARTQGLHF
TGTGCCACCAGCAGAGCTAGGACGCAAGGCCTCCACTTT
>NA|TRBV5-3|17|TRBJ2-7|TRBD1
CARSNGQDCPPSVEQYF
TGTGCCAGAAGCAACGGACAGGACTGCCCCCCCTCTGTCGAGCAGTACTTC
>NA|TRBV7-9|13|TRBJ1-1|NA
CASSAVGRAEAFF
TGTGCCAGCAGCGCCGTGGGCCGGGCCGAAGCTTTCTTT
>NA|TRBV5-8|16|TRBJ2-1|TRBD1
CASSSLGDRTYNEQFF
TGTGCCAGCAGCTCCCTGGGGGACAGGACCTACAATGAGCAGTTCTTC
>NA|TRBV18|14|TRBJ2-7|TRBD2
CASSKAGEGYEQYF
TGTGCCAGCTCAAAAGCGGGAGAGGGGTACGAGCAGTACTTC
>NA|TRBV19|14|TRBJ1-5|NA
CASSPRTVNQPQHF
TGTGCCAGTAGTCCTCGGACAGTCAATCAGCCCCAGCATTTT
>few|TRBV19|15|TRBJ2-7|NA
CASSIATGSGNEQYF
TGTGCCAGTAGTATAGCGACAGGTTCGGGGAACGAGCAGTACTTC
>NA|TRBV4-1|15|TRBJ2-1|TRBD1
CASSWGQGARNEQFF
TGCGCCAGCAGCTGGGGACAGGGGGCTCGCAATGAGCAGTTCTTC
>NA|TRBV7-2|16|TRBJ1-5|NA
CASSLGAGNSNQPQHF
TGTGCCAGCAGCTTAGGGGCCGGCAATAGCAATCAGCCCCAGCATTTT
>NA|TRBV6-2/TRBV6-3|15|TRBJ1-5|NA
CASSYVGGSNQPQHF
TGTGCCAGCAGTTATGTTGGGGGGAGCAATCAGCCCCAGCATTTT
>NA|TRBV3-1/TRBV3-2|15|TRBJ2-3|TRBD2
CASSQGREFTDTQYF
TGTGCCAGCAGCCAGGGGCGGGAGTTCACAGATACGCAGTATTTT
>NA|TRBV24-1|16|TRBJ2-1|NA
CATSDSPRPSNNEQFF
TGTGCCACCAGTGATTCCCCGCGACCCTCCAACAATGAGCAGTTCTTC
>once|TRBV21-1|10|TRBJ2-1|NA
CASSRREQFF
TGTGCCAGCAGCAGACGTGAGCAGTTCTTC
>NA|TRBV18|15|TRBJ1-5|NA
CASSPPSSGDQPQHF
TGTGCCAGCTCACCACCATCTTCGGGAGATCAGCCCCAGCATTTT
>NA|TRBV5-4|15|TRBJ2-4|NA
CASSLDGRPKNIQYF
TGTGCCAGCAGCTTGGATGGGAGGCCCAAAAACATTCAGTACTTC
>once|TRBV28|16|TRBJ2-7|TRBD2
CASSLSPGGDHYEQYF
TGTGCCAGCAGTTTATCTCCCGGGGGGGATCACTACGAGCAGTACTTC
>NA|TRBV29-1|14|TRBJ2-3|TRBD2
CSVASGRNTDTQYF
TGCAGCGTTGCTAGCGGGAGAAACACAGATACGCAGTATTTT
>NA|TRBV9|15|TRBJ2-2|NA
CASIIPRMNTGELFF
TGTGCCAGCATCATCCCGCGCATGAACACCGGGGAGCTGTTTTTT
>NA|TRBV28|17|TRBJ1-4|TRBD1
CASSLDRGHTTNEKLFF
TGTGCCAGCAGTTTAGACAGGGGACACACAACTAATGAAAAACTGTTTTTT
>once|TRBV10-3|12|TRBJ2-1|NA
CAISETVNEQFF
TGTGCCATCAGTGAGACGGTTAATGAGCAGTTCTTC
>NA|TRBV5-1|14|TRBJ2-7|NA
CASSFSAETYEQYF
TGCGCCAGCAGCTTTTCAGCGGAAACCTACGAGCAGTACTTC
>NA|TRBV15|14|TRBJ2-7|TRBD2
CATRLAGSSYEQYF
TGTGCCACCAGGCTAGCGGGCAGCTCCTACGAGCAGTACTTC
>NA|TRBV11-3|18|TRBJ2-6|NA
CASSPRTDLSSGANVLTF
TGTGCCAGCAGCCCCCGGACAGACCTGAGCTCTGGGGCCAACGTCCTGACTTTC